This T cell receptor beta chain was documented in a study of T cells in Graves' hyperthyroidism and ophthalmopathy. There were TCR beta CDR3 regions amplified from RNA transcripts. A first-round RT-PCR of the TCR CDR3 used the HTBI primer set. TCRdb re-called the multiplex PCR reads through MiXCR, storing one row per CDR3 protein. The sample has 700,000 to 850,000 distinct CDR3 sequences; around 40% are singletons. The CDR3 runs 15 residues. From germline, CDR1 is SGHTA and CDR2 FQGTGA. Remarks on this clonotype: This may be a read error, as it is one base from a much larger clone.

The V call is TRBV7-3, the J call TRBJ2-7; a weak D match, TRBD2 (6 bases). The TCR was taken from a woman between 40 and 50 years old with Graves' hyperthyroidism. Material for sequencing was blood. As DNA, the CDR3 is TGTGCCAGCAGCTTAGGAGGGGCCTCAATCTACGAGCAGTGCTTC. Translating it yields CASSLGGASIYEQCF. The full variable domain, in which reference TRBV7-3 and TRBJ2-7 provide the parts outside the CDR3, is GAGVSQTPSNKVTEKGKYVELRCDPISGHTALYWYRQSLGQGPEFLIYFQGTGAADDSGLPNDRFFAVRPEGSVSTLKIQRTERGDSAVYLCASSLGGASIYEQCFGPGTRLTVT.